The 18 T cell receptor beta chains below were found in one sample sequenced in a study of blood T cell repertoires in COVID-19. The table came from immunoSEQ multiplex PCR; TCRdb's copy has only in-frame clones and leaves some out. The profile covers 380,000 or so clones, with 89% appearing a single time and around 1.3% taken by the ten largest. Sequences were obtained from peripheral blood. All receptors come from a man in his forties or fifties with acute or convalescent COVID-19.

This chain joins TRBV5-5 and TRBJ1-5, with 9 nucleotides matching TRBD1. The germline CDR1 and CDR2 sequences are SGHKS and YYEKEE (reference sequence). The CDR3 has 15 amino acids. V lost 4 bases to trimming and J lost 3 bases; unmatched junction nucleotides: 5. CDR3 residues: CASSPGTGINQPQHF. The CDR3 bases are TGTGCCAGCAGCCCGGGGACAGGGATCAATCAGCCCCAGCATTTT.

V is TRBV28 and J is TRBJ2-7; 8 bases map to TRBD1. The CDR3 has 17 amino acids. Looked up from germline, CDR1 is MDHEN and CDR2 is SYDVKM. After removal of 3 bases from V and 0 bases from J, the junction contained 10 bases not matched to a gene. The CDR3 DNA is TGTGCCAGCAGTTTCTCCGGGACAGGCCCGAGCTCCTACGAGCAGTACTTC. This translates into CASSFSGTGPSSYEQYF.

This clone was counted once. The chain links TRBV9 to TRBJ2-7; 14 nucleotides match TRBD2. Germline V gene lookup returns CDR1 SGDLS and CDR2 YYNGEE. The CDR3 has 16 residues. The V segment lost 4 bases and the J segment 3 bases; nucleotides outside the gene matches: 6. The CDR3 DNA is TGTGCCAGCAGCACGGGACTAGCGGGAGCATACTACGAGCAGTACTTC. This encodes CASSTGLAGAYYEQYF.

The rearrangement joins TRBV28 to TRBJ1-1, with TRBD1 matching 8 bases. This CDR3 spans 15 amino acids. The J segment lost 5 bases and the V segment lost 6 bases, leaving 11 bases of the junction unmatched. CDR1 and CDR2 (germline): MDHEN, SYDVKM. CDR3 sequence reads: CASSPSGQGETEAFF. CDR3 bases: TGTGCCAGCAGCCCCTCCGGACAGGGAGAAACTGAAGCTTTCTTT.

The chain joins TRBV2 to TRBJ1-5; D uncertain. V shed 4 bases and J shed 6 bases, with 13 bases lying between them. The CDR3 runs 14 residues. Germline CDR1 SNHLY, CDR2 FYNNEI. The CDR3 protein is CASSAGGVGQPQHF. In DNA, the CDR3 is TGTGCCAGCAGTGCGGGAGGAGTGGGTCAGCCCCAGCATTTT.

CDR3 residues: CASSQGPSGRVSYEQYF. The DNA for the CDR3 is TGTGCCAGCAGCCAAGGGCCCAGCGGGAGAGTATCCTACGAGCAGTACTTC. The V and J genes are TRBV3-1 (or the pseudogene TRBV3-2) and TRBJ2-7, with 8 bases aligning to TRBD2. Trimming at V came to 1 base and at J to 1 base, leaving 9 bases not matched to a gene. The CDR3 has 17 residues. Germline-derived CDR1 and CDR2 are LGHDT and YNNKEL (reference sequence).

In DNA, the CDR3 is TGTGCCAGCAGCGGACTCACTGAGCAGTTCTTC. Its translation: CASSGLTEQFF. The gene calls are TRBV11-2 and TRBJ2-1; the D gene is possibly TRBD2 (5 bases). The CDR3 has 11 residues. Deletions cut 5 bases from V and 9 bases from J, with 8 bases between. Per the germline V gene, CDR1 is SGHAT and CDR2 is FQNNGV. The full variable domain, its missing parts supplied by reference TRBV11-2 and TRBJ2-1, is EAGVAQSPRYKIIEKRQSVAFWCNPISGHATLYWYQQILGQGPKLLIQFQNNGVVDDSQLPKDRFSAERLKGVDSTLKIQPAKLEDSAVYLCASSGLTEQFFGPGTRLTVL.

The chain is built from TRBV18 and TRBJ1-2; maybe TRBD1 (6 bases). Trimming removed 3 bases at V and 8 bases at J, with 16 bases between. This CDR3 spans 14 amino acids. The germline CDR1 and CDR2 sequences are KGHSH and LQKENI. The CDR3: CASSPQQGSEGYTF. The CDR3 DNA follows: TGTGCCAGCTCACCCCAACAGGGTTCGGAAGGCTACACCTTC.

This chain connects TRBV12-3 or TRBV12-4 to TRBJ2-5; TRBD2 might be the D (6 bases). The CDR3 length is 12 residues. With 6 bases removed from V and 5 bases from J, the gap between germline ends came to 10 bases. CDR3 amino acids: CASSAEGETQYF. The CDR3 coding sequence is TGTGCCAGCAGCGCGGAGGGTGAGACCCAGTACTTC.

V is TRBV30 and J is TRBJ1-2; unclear D gene. The CDR3 runs to 14 residues. Trimming removed 2 bases from V and 4 bases from J, with 14 bases in between. Germline V gene sequence: CDR1 GTSNPN, CDR2 SVGIG (reference sequence). Here the CDR3 reads CAWSQRAQTYGYTF. CDR3 in DNA: TGTGCCTGGAGTCAGCGGGCGCAGACCTATGGCTACACCTTC.

V usage is TRBV19 and J usage is TRBJ1-4, with D tentatively TRBD1 (6 bases). V was shortened by 3 bases and J by 1 base, with 24 bases between the two germline ends. Looked up from germline, CDR1 is LNHDA and CDR2 is SQIVND (reference sequence). The CDR3 is 20 amino acids. The CDR3 nucleotides read TGTGCCAGTAGTATCCTCGGCAGGGGCGCGAGAGTGGGAACTAATGAAAAACTGTTTTTT. This encodes CASSILGRGARVGTNEKLFF.

The chain is built from TRBV11-2 and TRBJ2-6, with D perhaps TRBD1 (5 bases). The V gene's germline CDR1 is SGHAT and CDR2 FQNNGV. Trimming removed 0 bases from V and 3 bases from J, with 9 bases in between. CDR3 size: 16 residues. CDR3 residues: CASSLEGRVGANVLTF. As DNA, the CDR3 is TGTGCCAGCAGCTTAGAAGGCAGGGTTGGGGCCAACGTCCTGACTTTC.

The chain links TRBV7-9 to TRBJ1-1; D remains ambiguous. This CDR3 spans 13 amino acids. Trimming took 3 bases from V and 3 from J, leaving 8 bases between them. Germline values: CDR1 SEHNR, CDR2 FQNEAQ (reference sequence). The DNA of the CDR3 is TGTGCCAGCAGCTTGGGCAGATACACTGAAGCTTTCTTT. Residues: CASSLGRYTEAFF.

This clone was recorded once. This chain links TRBV3-1 (or the pseudogene TRBV3-2) with TRBJ2-2, with a tentative D call TRBD1 (5 bases). Germline CDR1 reads LGHDT; CDR2 reads YNNKEL (reference sequence). The CDR3 is 17 amino acids. Deletions cut 4 bases from V and 0 bases from J, with 15 bases between. The CDR3 is CASSPAIWGANTGELFF. As DNA, the CDR3 is TGTGCCAGCAGCCCTGCCATCTGGGGCGCGAACACCGGGGAGCTGTTTTTT.

This chain uses TRBV27 with TRBJ2-4; the match to TRBD2 covers 7 bases. The V gene's germline CDR1 is MNHEY and CDR2 SMNVEV (reference sequence). J lost 7 bases, V lost 2 bases, and 8 bases had no gene match. This CDR3 comprises 15 residues. The chain's CDR3 is CASSLRSGRENIQYF. DNA of the CDR3: TGTGCCAGCAGTTTACGGTCCGGGCGGGAGAACATTCAGTACTTC.

This chain links TRBV5-6 with TRBJ2-7, with D uncertain. This CDR3 is built from 14 residues. Germline CDR1 and CDR2: SGHDT and YYEEEE. V shed 0 bases and J shed 0 bases, with 7 bases lying between them. For the CDR3, the DNA is TGTGCCAGCAGCTTGGCCCCCATCTCCTACGAGCAGTACTTC. This encodes CASSLAPISYEQYF.

This chain uses TRBV2 with TRBJ2-1; TRBD2 agrees at 8 bases. Germline CDR1 SNHLY, CDR2 FYNNEI. This CDR3 has 18 residues. V was pared by 3 bases and J by 2 bases, with 12 bases of the junction left unmatched. CDR3 amino acids: CASSETTSGRDAYNEQFF. Written as DNA, the CDR3 is TGTGCCAGCAGTGAGACAACGAGCGGGAGAGACGCCTACAATGAGCAGTTCTTC. Complete variable domain (other parts from reference TRBV2 and TRBJ2-1): EPEVTQTPSHQVTQMGQEVILRCVPISNHLYFYWYRQILGQKVEFLVSFYNNEISEKSEIFDDQFSVERPDGSNFTLKIRSTKLEDSAMYFCASSETTSGRDAYNEQFFGPGTRLTVL.

J is TRBJ1-2 and V is TRBV6-2 or TRBV6-3, with 7 nucleotides matching TRBD1. CDR1 and CDR2 from the germline V gene are MNHEY and SVGEGT. The CDR3 runs to 14 residues. The junction had 5 bases not matched to a gene; V was cut back by 4 bases and J by 3 bases. DNA for the CDR3: TGTGCCAGCAGTTGGGACAGAATCGACTATGGCTACACCTTC. Its translation is CASSWDRIDYGYTF.